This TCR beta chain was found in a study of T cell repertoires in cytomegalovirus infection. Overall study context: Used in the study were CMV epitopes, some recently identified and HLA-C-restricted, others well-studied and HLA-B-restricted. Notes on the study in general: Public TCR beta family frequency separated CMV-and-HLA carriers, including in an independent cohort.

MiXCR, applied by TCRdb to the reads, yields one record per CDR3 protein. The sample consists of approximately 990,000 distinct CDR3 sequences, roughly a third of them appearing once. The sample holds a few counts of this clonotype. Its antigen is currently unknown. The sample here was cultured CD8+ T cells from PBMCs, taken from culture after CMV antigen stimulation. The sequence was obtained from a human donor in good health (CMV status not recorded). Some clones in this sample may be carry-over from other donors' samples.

The CDR3 is CASSQIAEGQETQYF. The CDR3 DNA reads as TGCGCCAGCAGCCAAATAGCGGAGGGACAAGAGACCCAGTACTTC. The V and J genes are TRBV5-1 and TRBJ2-5; maybe TRBD2 (6 bases). This CDR3 contains 15 residues. Trimming shortened V by 4 bases and J by 2 bases, and 15 bases separated the two germline ends. Per the germline V gene, CDR1 is SGHRS and CDR2 is YFSETQ. The full variable domain, rest sourced from reference TRBV5-1 and TRBJ2-5, is KAGVTQTPRYLIKTRGQQVTLSCSPISGHRSVSWYQQTPGQGLQFLFEYFSETQRNKGNFPGRFSGRQFSNSRSEMNVSTLELGDSALYLCASSQIAEGQETQYFGPGTRLLVL.